The present TCR beta chain was sequenced within a study of regulatory T cells in long-lasting Graves disease. Germline CDR1 reads GTSNPN; CDR2 reads SVGIG (reference sequence). V shed 0 bases and J shed 3 bases, with 15 bases lying between them. The CDR3 loop spans 16 amino acids. For TCR beta, libraries came from iRepertoire HTBI primers and Arm-PCR of CDR3 regions. TCRdb re-derived calls from the multiplex PCR reads in MiXCR, one entry per CDR3 protein. Seen here are fewer than 550,000 distinct CDR3 sequences, about 16% observed once, and the top ten hold about a quarter. Regarding time point: newly diagnosed GD, antithyroid drugs for less than 3 months. Scientists built the TCR library using RNA that was extracted from PBMCs. Separately, the same data were catalogued under a study of T cells in Graves' hyperthyroidism and ophthalmopathy.

The clonotype was recovered from a woman aged 18-35 years with Graves disease. The chain employs TRBV30 and TRBJ2-1, with D perhaps matching TRBD1 or TRBD2 (5 bases each). Here the sequenced sample was peripheral blood mononuclear cells (PBMCs), taken at new diagnosis, from a patient treated with antithyroid drugs. CDR3 residues: CAWSVQLGTDYNEQFF. CDR3 DNA: TGTGCCTGGAGTGTACAACTCGGGACGGACTACAATGAGCAGTTCTTC.